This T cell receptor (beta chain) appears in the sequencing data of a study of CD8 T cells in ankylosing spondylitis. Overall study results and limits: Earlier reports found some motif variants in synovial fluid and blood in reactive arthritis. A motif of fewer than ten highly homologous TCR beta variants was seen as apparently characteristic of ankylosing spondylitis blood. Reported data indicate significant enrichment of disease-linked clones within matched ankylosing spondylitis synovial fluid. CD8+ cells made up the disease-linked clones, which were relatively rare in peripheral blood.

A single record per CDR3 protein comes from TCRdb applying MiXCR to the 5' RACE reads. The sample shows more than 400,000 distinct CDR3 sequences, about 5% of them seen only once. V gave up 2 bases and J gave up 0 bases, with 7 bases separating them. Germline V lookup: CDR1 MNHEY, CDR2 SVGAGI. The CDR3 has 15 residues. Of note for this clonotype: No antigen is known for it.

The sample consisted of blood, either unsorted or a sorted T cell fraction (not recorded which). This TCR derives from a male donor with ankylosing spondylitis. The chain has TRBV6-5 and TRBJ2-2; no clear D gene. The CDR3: CASSYPGTNTGELFF. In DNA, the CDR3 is TGTGCCAGCAGTTACCCCGGCACGAACACCGGGGAGCTGTTTTTT.